This T cell receptor (beta chain) was recovered during a study of blood T cells in healthy people across ages. Study outcomes and limitations: Reliance upon unsorted PBMCs precluded definitive naive versus antigen-experienced comparison.

Primers used in a second PCR of about 7 to 11 cycles were a sample-barcoded 5' primer and a J-beta primer mix. TCRdb independently ran MiXCR on the 5' RACE reads; one entry per CDR3 protein. The repertoire includes over a million distinct CDR3 sequences, approximately 59% of them detected once, and 6.5% to 8.5% sits in the top ten. A word on this clonotype: Its antigen is unidentified.

Trimming at V came to 1 base and at J to 5 bases, leaving 10 bases not matched to a gene. CDR1 is DFQATT, CDR2 SNEGSKA, per germline (reference sequence). The CDR3 has 17 amino acids. Material for sequencing was blood. The receptor comes from a man between 18 and 35 years old in good health. This chain uses TRBV20-1 with TRBJ2-5; TRBD2 aligns across 13 bases. CDR3 DNA: TGCAGTGCTAGAGGGGGACTAGCGGGGAGGACGCGGGAGACCCAGTACTTC. It codes for CSARGGLAGRTRETQYF.